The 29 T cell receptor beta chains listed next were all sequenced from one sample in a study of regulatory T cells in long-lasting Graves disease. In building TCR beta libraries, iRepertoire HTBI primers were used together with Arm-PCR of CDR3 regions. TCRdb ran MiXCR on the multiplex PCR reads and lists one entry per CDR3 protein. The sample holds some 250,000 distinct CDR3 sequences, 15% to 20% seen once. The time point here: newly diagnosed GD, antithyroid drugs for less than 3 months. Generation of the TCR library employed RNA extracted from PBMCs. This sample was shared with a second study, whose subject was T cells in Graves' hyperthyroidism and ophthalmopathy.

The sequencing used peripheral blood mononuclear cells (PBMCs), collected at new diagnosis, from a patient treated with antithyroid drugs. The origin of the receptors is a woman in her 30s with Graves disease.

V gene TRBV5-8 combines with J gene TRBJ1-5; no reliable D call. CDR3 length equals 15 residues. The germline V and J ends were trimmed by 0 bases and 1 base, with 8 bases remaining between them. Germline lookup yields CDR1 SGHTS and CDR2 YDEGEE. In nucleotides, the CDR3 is TGTGCCAGCAGCTTGGTAGGGCTAAGCAATCAGCCCCAGCATTTT. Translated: CASSLVGLSNQPQHF.

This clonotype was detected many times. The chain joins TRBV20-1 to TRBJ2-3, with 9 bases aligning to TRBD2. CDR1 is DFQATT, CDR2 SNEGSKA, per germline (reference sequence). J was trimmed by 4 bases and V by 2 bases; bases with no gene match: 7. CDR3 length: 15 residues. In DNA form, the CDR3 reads TGCAGTGCTAGATCTAGCGGGGAGGCTCCAGATACGCAGTATTTT. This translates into CSARSSGEAPDTQYF.

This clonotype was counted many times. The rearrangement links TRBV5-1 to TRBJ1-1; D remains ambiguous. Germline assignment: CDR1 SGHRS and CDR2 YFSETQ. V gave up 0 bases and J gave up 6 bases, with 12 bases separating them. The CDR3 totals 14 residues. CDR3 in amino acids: CASSLDKSRPEAFF. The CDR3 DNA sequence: TGCGCCAGCAGCTTGGATAAATCACGCCCTGAAGCTTTCTTT.

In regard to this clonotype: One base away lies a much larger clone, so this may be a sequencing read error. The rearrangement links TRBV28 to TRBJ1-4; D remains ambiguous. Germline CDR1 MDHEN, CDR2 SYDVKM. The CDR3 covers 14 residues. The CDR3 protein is CTSRLFATNEKLFF. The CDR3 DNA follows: TGTACCAGCAGACTATTTGCAACTAATGAAAAACTGTTTTTT. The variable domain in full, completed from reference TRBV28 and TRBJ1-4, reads DVKVTQSSRYLVKRTGEKVFLECVQDMDHENMFWYRQDPGLGLRLIYFSYDVKMKEKGDIPEGYSVSREKKERFSLILESASTNQTSMYLCTSRLFATNEKLFFGSGTQLSVL.

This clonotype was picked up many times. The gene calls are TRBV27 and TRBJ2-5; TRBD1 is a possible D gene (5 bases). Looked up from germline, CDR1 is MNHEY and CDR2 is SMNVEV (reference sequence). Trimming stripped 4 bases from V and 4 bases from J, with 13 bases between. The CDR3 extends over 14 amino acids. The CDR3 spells CASSWGRGSETQYF. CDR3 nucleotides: TGTGCCAGCAGTTGGGGTAGGGGTTCAGAGACCCAGTACTTC.

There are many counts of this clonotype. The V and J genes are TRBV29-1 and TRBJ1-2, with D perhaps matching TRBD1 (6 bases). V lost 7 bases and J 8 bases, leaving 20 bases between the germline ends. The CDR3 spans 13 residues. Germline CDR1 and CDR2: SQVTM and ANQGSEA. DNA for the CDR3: TGCAGCGCCGGGGGGCAGGGGTTTCGGGGCTACACCTTC. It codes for CSAGGQGFRGYTF. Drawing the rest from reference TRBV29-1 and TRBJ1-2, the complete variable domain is SAVISQKPSRDICQRGTSLTIQCQVDSQVTMMFWYRQQPGQSLTLIATANQGSEATYESGFVIDKFPISRPNLTFSTLTVSNMSPEDSSIYLCSAGGQGFRGYTFGSGTRLTVV.

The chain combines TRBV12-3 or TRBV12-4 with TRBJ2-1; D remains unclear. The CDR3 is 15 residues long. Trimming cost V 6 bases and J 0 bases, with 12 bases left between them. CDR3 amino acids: CASSSAPSSYNEQFF. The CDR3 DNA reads TGTGCCAGCAGCTCCGCTCCGAGCTCCTACAATGAGCAGTTCTTC.

Here the CDR3 reads CASSLRGARYNEQFF. In DNA, the CDR3 is TGTGCCAGCAGCTTGCGCGGGGCGAGGTACAATGAGCAGTTCTTC. J is TRBJ2-1 and V is TRBV11-2; the D gene is possibly TRBD2 (6 bases). The CDR3 covers 15 residues. Germline V CDR1 and CDR2: SGHAT, FQNNGV. Trimming took off 3 bases at V and 4 bases at J, with 13 bases between the two ends.

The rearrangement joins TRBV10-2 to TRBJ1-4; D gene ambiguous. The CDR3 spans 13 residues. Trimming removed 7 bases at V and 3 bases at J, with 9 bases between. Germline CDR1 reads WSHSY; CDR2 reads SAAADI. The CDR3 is CASMSNSNEKLFF. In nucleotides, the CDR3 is TGCGCCAGCATGTCAAACTCTAATGAAAAACTGTTTTTT.

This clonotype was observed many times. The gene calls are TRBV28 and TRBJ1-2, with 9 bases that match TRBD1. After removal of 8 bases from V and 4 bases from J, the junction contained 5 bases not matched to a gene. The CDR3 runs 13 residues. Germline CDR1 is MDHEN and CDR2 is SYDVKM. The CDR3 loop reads CASGGTGPYGYTF. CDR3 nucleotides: TGTGCCAGCGGGGGGACAGGGCCCTATGGCTACACCTTC.

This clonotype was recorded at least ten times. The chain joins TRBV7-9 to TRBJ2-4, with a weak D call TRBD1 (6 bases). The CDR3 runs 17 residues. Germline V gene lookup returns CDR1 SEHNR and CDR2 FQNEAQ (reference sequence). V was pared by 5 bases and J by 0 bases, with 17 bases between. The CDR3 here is CASSRRTGNLAKNIQYF. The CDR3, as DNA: TGTGCCAGCAGCCGCCGAACAGGGAACTTAGCCAAAAACATTCAGTACTTC.

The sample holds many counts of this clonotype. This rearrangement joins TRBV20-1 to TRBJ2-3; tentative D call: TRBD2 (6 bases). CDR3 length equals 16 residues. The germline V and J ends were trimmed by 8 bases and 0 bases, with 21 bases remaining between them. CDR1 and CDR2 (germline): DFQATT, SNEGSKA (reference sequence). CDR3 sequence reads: CSTPMGLPTSTDTQYF. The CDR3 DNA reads TGCAGTACTCCCATGGGACTCCCAACTAGCACAGATACGCAGTATTTT.

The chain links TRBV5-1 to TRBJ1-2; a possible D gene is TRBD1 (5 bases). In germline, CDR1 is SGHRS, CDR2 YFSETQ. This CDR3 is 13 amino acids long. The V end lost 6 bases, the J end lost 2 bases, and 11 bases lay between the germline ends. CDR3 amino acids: CASNGDGNYGYTF. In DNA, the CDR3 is TGCGCCAGCAATGGGGACGGAAACTATGGCTACACCTTC.

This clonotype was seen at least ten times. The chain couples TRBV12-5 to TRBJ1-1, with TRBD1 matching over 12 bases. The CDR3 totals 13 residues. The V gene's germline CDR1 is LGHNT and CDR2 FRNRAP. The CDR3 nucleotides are TGTGGATCTGGGACAGGGGGCTTCGCTGAAGCTTTCTTT. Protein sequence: CGSGTGGFAEAFF.

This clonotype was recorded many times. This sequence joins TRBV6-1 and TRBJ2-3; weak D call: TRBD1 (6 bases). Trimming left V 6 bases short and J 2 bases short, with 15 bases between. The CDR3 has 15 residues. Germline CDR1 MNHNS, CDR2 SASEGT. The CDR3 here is CASRQTGSYTDTQYF. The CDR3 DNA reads TGTGCCAGCAGGCAAACAGGGTCCTACACAGATACGCAGTATTTT.

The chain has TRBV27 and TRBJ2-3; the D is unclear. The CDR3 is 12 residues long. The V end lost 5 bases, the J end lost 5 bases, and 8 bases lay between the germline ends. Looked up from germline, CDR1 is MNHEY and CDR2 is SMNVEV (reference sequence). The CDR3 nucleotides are TGTGCCAGCAGTCACCGAAGAGATACGCAGTATTTT. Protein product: CASSHRRDTQYF.

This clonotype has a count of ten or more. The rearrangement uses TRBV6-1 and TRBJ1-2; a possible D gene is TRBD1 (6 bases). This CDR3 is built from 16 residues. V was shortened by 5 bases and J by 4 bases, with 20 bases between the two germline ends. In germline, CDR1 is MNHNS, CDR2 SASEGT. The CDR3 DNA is TGTGCCAGCAGTACCACAGGGTCGGGCTATTTCTATGGCTACACCTTC. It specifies CASSTTGSGYFYGYTF.

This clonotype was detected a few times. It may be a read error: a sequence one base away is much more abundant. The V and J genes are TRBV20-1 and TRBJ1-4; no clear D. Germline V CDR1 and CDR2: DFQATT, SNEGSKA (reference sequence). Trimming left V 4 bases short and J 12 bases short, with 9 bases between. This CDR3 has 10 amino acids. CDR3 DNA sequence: TGCAGTGCTAATCAAGAAGAACTGTTTTTT. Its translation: CSANQEELFF.

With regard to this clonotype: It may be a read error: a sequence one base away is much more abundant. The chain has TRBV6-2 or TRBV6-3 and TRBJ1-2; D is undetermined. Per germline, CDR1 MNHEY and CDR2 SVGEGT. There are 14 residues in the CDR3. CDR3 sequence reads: CASTGRDSTYDYTF. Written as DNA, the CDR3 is TGTGCCAGCACTGGCCGGGATTCAACCTATGACTACACCTTC.

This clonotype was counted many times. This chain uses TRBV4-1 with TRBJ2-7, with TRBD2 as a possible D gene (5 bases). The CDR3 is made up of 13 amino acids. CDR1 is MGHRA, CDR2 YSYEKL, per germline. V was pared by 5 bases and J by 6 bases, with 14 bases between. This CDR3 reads CASSRGPLLEQYF. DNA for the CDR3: TGCGCCAGCAGCAGAGGGCCCCTTCTCGAGCAGTACTTC.

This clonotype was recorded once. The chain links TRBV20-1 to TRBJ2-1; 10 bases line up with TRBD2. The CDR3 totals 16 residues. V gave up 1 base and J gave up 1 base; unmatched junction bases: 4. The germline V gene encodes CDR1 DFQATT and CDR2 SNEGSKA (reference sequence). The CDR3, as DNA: TGCAGTGCTAGAGTTCTAGCGGGAGCGTCCTACAATGAGCAGTTCTTC. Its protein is CSARVLAGASYNEQFF.

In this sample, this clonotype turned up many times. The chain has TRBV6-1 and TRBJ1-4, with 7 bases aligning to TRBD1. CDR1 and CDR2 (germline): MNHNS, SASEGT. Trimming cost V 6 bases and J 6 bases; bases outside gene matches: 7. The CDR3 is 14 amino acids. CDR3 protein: CASSTGTDYEKLFF. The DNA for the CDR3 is TGTGCCAGCAGCACCGGGACAGATTATGAAAAACTGTTTTTT.

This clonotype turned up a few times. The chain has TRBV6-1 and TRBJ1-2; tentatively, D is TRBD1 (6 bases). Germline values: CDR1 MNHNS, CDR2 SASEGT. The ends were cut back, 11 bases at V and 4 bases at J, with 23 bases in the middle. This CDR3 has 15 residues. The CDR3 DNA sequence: TGTGCCGGAGGGGCAGGGGCGCGGATTGGCTATGGCTACACCTTC. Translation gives CAGGAGARIGYGYTF.

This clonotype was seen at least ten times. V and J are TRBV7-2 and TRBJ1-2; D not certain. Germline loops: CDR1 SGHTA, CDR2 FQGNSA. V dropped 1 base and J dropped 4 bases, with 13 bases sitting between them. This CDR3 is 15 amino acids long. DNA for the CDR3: TGTGCCAGCAGCTTAGTTTCAGAAGGGTTCTATGGCTACACCTTC. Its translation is CASSLVSEGFYGYTF.

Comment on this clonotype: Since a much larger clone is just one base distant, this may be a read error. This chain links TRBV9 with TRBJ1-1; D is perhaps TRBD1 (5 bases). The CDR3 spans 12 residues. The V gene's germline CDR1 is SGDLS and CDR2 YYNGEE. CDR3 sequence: CTSSAGGTQAFF. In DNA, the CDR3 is TGTACCAGCAGCGCTGGCGGGACGCAGGCTTTCTTT.

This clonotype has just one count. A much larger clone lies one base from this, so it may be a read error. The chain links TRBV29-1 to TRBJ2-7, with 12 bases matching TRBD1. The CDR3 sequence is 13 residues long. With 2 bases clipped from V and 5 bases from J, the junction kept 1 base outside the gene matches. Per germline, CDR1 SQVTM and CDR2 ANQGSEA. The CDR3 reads CSVERDRGHEQYF. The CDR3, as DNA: TGCAGCGTTGAAAGGGACAGGGGGCACGAGCAGTACTTC.

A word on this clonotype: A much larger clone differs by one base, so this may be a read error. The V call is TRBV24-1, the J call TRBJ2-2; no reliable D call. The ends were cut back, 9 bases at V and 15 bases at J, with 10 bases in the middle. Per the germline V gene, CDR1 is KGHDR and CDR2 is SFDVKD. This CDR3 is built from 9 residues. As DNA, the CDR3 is TGTGCCACCGGTGCCCGGGTGTTTTTT. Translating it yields CATGARVFF.

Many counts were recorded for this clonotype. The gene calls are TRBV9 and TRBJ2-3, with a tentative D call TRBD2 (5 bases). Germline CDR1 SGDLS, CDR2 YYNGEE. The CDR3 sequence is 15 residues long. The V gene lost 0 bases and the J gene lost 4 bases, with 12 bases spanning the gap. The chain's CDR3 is CASSVAGKVADTQYF. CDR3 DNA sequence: TGTGCCAGCAGCGTAGCGGGGAAGGTCGCAGATACGCAGTATTTT.

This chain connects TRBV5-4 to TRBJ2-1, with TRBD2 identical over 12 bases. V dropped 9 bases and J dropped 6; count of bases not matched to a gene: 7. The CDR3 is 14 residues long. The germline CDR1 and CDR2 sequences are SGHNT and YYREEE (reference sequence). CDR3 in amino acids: CAIRRTSGANEQFF. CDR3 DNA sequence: TGTGCCATCCGAAGGACTAGCGGGGCCAATGAGCAGTTCTTC.